These 9 T cell receptor beta chains originate from one sample sequenced in a study of T cell responses to AZD1222 COVID-19 vaccine. Profiled with immunoSEQ multiplex PCR; TCRdb holds only in-frame clones, not every one. The data contain fewer than 150,000 clones, about 92% of them singletons. Sequencing was performed on peripheral blood, taken on day 0 of AZD1222 vaccination. The receptors originated from an adult in good health.

This chain links TRBV5-8 with TRBJ1-5; tentatively, D is TRBD1 (6 bases). V was trimmed by 6 bases and J by 0 bases, leaving 13 bases between them. The CDR3 extends over 15 amino acids. Germline CDR1 reads SGHTS; CDR2 reads YDEGEE. CDR3 residues: CASTRWTDSNQPQHF. For the CDR3, the DNA is TGTGCCAGCACCAGGTGGACAGATAGCAATCAGCCCCAGCATTTT.

The gene calls are TRBV19 and TRBJ1-5; D is possibly TRBD1 (5 bases). Germline CDR1 LNHDA, CDR2 SQIVND (reference sequence). The V and J ends lost 9 bases and 6 bases respectively, with 15 bases between them. The CDR3 is made up of 13 amino acids. The DNA of the CDR3 is TGTGCCAGCGCCAAAGGGGCCAGTCAGCCCCAGCATTTT. This sequence encodes CASAKGASQPQHF.

The rearrangement links TRBV19 to TRBJ1-5; D remains unclear. V was clipped by 1 base and J by 3 bases, with 7 bases between them. CDR1 and CDR2 from the germline V gene are LNHDA and SQIVND (reference sequence). The CDR3 consists of 14 residues. The CDR3 sequence is CASSIAGFNQPQHF. CDR3 nucleotide sequence: TGTGCCAGTAGTATAGCGGGATTCAATCAGCCCCAGCATTTT.

CDR3 coding DNA: TGTGCCAGTAGTTCCTCGGGGAGAAGCTCCTACAATGAGCAGTTCTTC. Protein sequence: CASSSSGRSSYNEQFF. This chain connects TRBV19 to TRBJ2-1; weak D call: TRBD2 (5 bases). Germline-derived CDR1 and CDR2 are LNHDA and SQIVND (reference sequence). The germline V and J ends were trimmed by 5 bases and 0 bases, with 14 bases remaining between them. This CDR3 contains 16 residues.

The chain couples TRBV6-1 to TRBJ2-2; 8 positions match TRBD1. Germline V lookup: CDR1 MNHNS, CDR2 SASEGT. CDR3 size: 15 residues. V lost 2 bases to trimming and J lost 6 bases; unmatched junction nucleotides: 5. The CDR3: CASSETVTGAGELFF. CDR3 in DNA: TGTGCCAGCAGTGAAACGGTGACAGGGGCCGGGGAGCTGTTTTTT.

This chain links TRBV5-5 with TRBJ2-4, with 13 bases identical to TRBD2. CDR1 and CDR2 from the germline V gene are SGHKS and YYEKEE (reference sequence). The CDR3 runs to 18 residues. J gave up 1 base and V 1 base, and 5 bases lay outside the gene matches. The CDR3 DNA reads as TGTGCCAGCAGCTTGCGACTAGCGGGGGGAACGGCCAAAAACATTCAGTACTTC. Amino acid sequence: CASSLRLAGGTAKNIQYF.

This clone came up once. The V and J genes are TRBV6-1 and TRBJ1-5; 9 bases match TRBD1. V was clipped by 1 base and J by 3 bases; unmatched bases: 4. Germline CDR1 and CDR2: MNHNS and SASEGT. The CDR3 sequence is 16 residues long. CDR3 nucleotide sequence: TGTGCCAGCAGTGAAGGACAGGGGGGCTCCAATCAGCCCCAGCATTTT. The encoded protein is CASSEGQGGSNQPQHF.

The V call is TRBV9, the J call TRBJ2-2, with 7 bases fitting TRBD1. This CDR3 contains 15 residues. Germline CDR1 is SGDLS and CDR2 is YYNGEE. Unmatched junction bases numbered 4, after V lost 3 bases and J lost 2 bases. The CDR3 loop reads CASSETGRNTGELFF. CDR3 sequence (DNA): TGTGCCAGCAGCGAGACAGGGAGAAACACCGGGGAGCTGTTTTTT.

The chain combines TRBV19 with TRBJ1-5, with TRBD1 identical over 9 bases. Germline CDR1 is LNHDA and CDR2 is SQIVND (reference sequence). The CDR3 is 14 residues long. V was pared by 7 bases and J by 6 bases, with 7 bases of the junction left unmatched. The DNA of the CDR3 is TGTGCCAGTACCTACAGGGGGCAGGGTCAGCCCCAGCATTTT. It is translated as CASTYRGQGQPQHF. The entire variable domain, with the rest obtained from reference TRBV19 and TRBJ1-5, is as follows: DGGITQSPKYLFRKEGQNVTLSCEQNLNHDAMYWYRQDPGQGLRLIYYSQIVNDFQKGDIAEGYSVSREKKESFPLTVTSAQKNPTAFYLCASTYRGQGQPQHFGDGTRLSIL.